This TCR beta chain was captured in a study of blood T cell repertoires in COVID-19. Study summary: The origin of the acute and convalescent COVID-19 samples was the United States, Italy and Spain. The analysed material was cDNA or gDNA that came from T cells, B-cell-depleted T cells, or PBMCs.

TCRdb's copy holds only in-frame clones and misses some; the assay was immunoSEQ multiplex PCR. Among 130,000 or so clones listed, roughly 89% were seen once. This clone was observed a few times. There are 15 residues in the CDR3. CDR1 and CDR2 from the germline V gene are SEHNR and FQNEAQ (reference sequence). Trimming took off 5 bases at V and 1 base at J, with 14 bases between the two ends. The rearrangement uses TRBV7-9 and TRBJ1-2; a possible D gene is TRBD1 (5 bases). Material: peripheral blood. The clonotype originates from a woman aged 50 to 65 with acute or convalescent COVID-19. In nucleotides, the CDR3 is TGTGCCAGCAGCGTTGGAGGGACGGGTAACTATGGCTACACCTTC. Amino acid sequence: CASSVGGTGNYGYTF.